These 4 T cell receptor beta chains originate from one sample sequenced in a study of identical twins. TCRdb passed the 5' RACE reads through MiXCR, listing each CDR3 protein once. The table has a few hundred thousand distinct CDR3 sequences, about 8.3% seen once. This sample was also put to use in a study of yellow fever vaccine responses in identical twins.

Sample: CD8+ T cells sorted from blood. These receptors were taken from a woman aged 18-30 years in good health.

A note on this clonotype: The germline gene is not matched at one end of the junction; a read error may be the cause. The rearrangement links TRBV20-1 to TRBJ2-4; 7 bases are a match to TRBD2. This CDR3 spans 15 amino acids. Germline assignment: CDR1 DFQATT and CDR2 SNEGSKA (reference sequence). CDR3 in DNA: TGCAGTGCCAGAGGGCTAGCGGAAGCCAAAAACATTCAGTACTTC. Its translation: CSARGLAEAKNIQYF.

The CDR3 sequence: CSARTGGAWEQYF. The DNA of the CDR3 is TGCAGTGCGAGGACAGGGGGCGCGTGGGAGCAGTACTTC. J is TRBJ2-7 and V is TRBV20-1; 11 bases are shared with TRBD1. The CDR3 covers 13 residues. Germline loops: CDR1 DFQATT, CDR2 SNEGSKA (reference sequence). V shed 6 bases, J shed 7 bases, and the junction held 8 bases outside the gene matches.

The chain uses TRBV5-1 and TRBJ2-7; either TRBD1 or TRBD2 may supply D (7 bases each). CDR1 is SGHRS and CDR2 is YFSETQ in the germline V gene. Trimming removed 8 bases at V and 1 base at J, with 19 bases between. This CDR3 region has 15 residues. Here the CDR3 reads CASKSGDSYSYEQYF. The CDR3 coding sequence is TGCGCCAGTAAGAGCGGGGACAGCTATTCCTACGAGCAGTACTTC.

This clonotype was seen a few times. The chain recombines TRBV5-6 with TRBJ2-1, with 12 bases lining up with TRBD2. This CDR3 has 16 amino acids. The germline gives CDR1 SGHDT, CDR2 YYEEEE. Trimming removed 2 bases from V and 6 bases from J; junction bases left unmatched: 6. DNA of the CDR3: TGTGCCAGCAGCTTACCGGGACTAGCGGGTACCAATGAGCAGTTCTTC. As protein: CASSLPGLAGTNEQFF.